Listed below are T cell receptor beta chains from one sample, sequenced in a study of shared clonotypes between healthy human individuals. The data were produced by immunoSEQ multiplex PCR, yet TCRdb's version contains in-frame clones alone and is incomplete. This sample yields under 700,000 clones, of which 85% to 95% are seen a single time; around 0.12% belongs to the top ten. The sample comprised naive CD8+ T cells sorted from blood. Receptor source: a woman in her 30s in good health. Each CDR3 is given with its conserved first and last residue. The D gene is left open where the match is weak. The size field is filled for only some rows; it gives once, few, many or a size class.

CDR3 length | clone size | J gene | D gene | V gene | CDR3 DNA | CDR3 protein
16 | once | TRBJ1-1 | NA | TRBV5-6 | TGTGCCAGCAGCTTGGCAGGGAGGGGTGGGGACACTGAAGCTTTCTTT | CASSLAGRGGDTEAFF
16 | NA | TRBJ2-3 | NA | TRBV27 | TGTGCCAGCAGTTTGACGCGCCCTCCTAGCACAGATACGCAGTATTTT | CASSLTRPPSTDTQYF
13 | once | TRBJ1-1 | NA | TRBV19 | TGTGCCAGTCGCGGGGGGCGGAGCACTGAAGCTTTCTTT | CASRGGRSTEAFF
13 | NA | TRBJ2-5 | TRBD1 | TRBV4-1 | TGCGCCAGCAGCAGGACAGGTTTGGAGACCCAGTACTTC | CASSRTGLETQYF
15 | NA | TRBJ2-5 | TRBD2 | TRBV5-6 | TGTGCCAGCAGCTTGGGGCCGGGGGGATCGGAGACCCAGTACTTC | CASSLGPGGSETQYF
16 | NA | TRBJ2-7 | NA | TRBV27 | TGTGCCAGCAGTTTATCGCCAGGGGCCAATCCCTACGAGCAGTACTTC | CASSLSPGANPYEQYF
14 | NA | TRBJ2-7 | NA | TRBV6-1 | TGTGCCAGCAGTGAAGCGCAGTATGGTTACGAGCAGTACTTC | CASSEAQYGYEQYF
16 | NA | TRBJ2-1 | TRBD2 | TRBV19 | TGTGCCACTAGTGGGTTAGCGGGAGTTGATTGGGGTGAGCAGTTCTTC | CATSGLAGVDWGEQFF
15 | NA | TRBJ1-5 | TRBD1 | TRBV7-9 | TGTGCCAGCAGCACGGACAGGGAGGGCAATCAGCCCCAGCATTTT | CASSTDREGNQPQHF
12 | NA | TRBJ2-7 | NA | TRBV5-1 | TGCGCCAGCAGAGATTGGGGCTACGAGCAGTACTTC | CASRDWGYEQYF
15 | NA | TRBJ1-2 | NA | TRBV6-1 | TGTGCCAGCAGTGGCCCCGGCACTACTAACTATGGCTACACCTTC | CASSGPGTTNYGYTF
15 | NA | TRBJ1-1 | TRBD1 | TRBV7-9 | TGTGCCAGCAGTTTCTCGACAGGGTTGGACACTGAAGCTTTCTTT | CASSFSTGLDTEAFF
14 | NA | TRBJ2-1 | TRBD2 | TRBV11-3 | TGTGCCAGCAGCTTAGATGCGGGGGACAATGAGCAGTTCTTC | CASSLDAGDNEQFF
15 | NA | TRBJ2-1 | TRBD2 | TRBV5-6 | TGTGCCAGCAGCTTGGAGACTAGCGGGTACAATGAGCAGTTCTTC | CASSLETSGYNEQFF
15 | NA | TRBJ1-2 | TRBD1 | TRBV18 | TGTGCCAGCTCACCAATTCCGGGACAGGGCTATGGCTACACCTTC | CASSPIPGQGYGYTF